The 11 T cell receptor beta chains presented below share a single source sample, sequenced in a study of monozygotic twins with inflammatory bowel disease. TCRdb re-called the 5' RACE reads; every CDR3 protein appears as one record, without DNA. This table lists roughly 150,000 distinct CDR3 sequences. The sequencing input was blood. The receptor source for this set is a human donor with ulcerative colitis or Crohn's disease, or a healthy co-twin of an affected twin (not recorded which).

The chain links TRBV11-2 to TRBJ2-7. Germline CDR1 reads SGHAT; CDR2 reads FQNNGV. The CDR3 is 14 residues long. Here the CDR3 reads CASSQDRGSYEQYF.

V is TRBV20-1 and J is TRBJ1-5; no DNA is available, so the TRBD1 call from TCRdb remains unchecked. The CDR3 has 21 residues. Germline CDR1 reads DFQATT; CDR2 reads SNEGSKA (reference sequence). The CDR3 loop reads CSARDSQGILGALFSDQPQHF.

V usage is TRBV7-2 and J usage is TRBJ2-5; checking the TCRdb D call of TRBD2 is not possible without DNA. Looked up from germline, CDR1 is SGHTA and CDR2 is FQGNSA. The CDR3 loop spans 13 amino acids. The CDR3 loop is CASSPPNGETQYF.

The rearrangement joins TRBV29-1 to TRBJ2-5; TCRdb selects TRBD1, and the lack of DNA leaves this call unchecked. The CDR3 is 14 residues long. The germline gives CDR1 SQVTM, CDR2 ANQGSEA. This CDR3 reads CSVFPYLGEETQYF. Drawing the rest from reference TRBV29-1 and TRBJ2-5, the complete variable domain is SAVISQKPSRDICQRGTSLTIQCQVDSQVTMMFWYRQQPGQSLTLIATANQGSEATYESGFVIDKFPISRPNLTFSTLTVSNMSPEDSSIYLCSVFPYLGEETQYFGPGTRLLVL.

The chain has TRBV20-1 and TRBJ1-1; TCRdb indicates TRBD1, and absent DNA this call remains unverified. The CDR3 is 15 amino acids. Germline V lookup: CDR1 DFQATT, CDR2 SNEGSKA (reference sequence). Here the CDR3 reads CSARDILDRRFEAFF.

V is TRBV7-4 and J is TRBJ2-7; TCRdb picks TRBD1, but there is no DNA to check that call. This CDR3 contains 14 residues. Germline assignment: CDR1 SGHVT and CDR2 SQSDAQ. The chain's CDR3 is CASSFRGPLDEQYF.

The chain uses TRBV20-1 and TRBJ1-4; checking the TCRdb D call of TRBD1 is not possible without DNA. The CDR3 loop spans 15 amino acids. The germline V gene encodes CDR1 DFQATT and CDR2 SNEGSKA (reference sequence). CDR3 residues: CSARIDRQEGEKLFF.

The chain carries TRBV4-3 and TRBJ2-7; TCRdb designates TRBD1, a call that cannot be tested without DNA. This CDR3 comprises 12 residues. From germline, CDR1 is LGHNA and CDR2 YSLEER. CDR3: CASSQDAGEQYF.

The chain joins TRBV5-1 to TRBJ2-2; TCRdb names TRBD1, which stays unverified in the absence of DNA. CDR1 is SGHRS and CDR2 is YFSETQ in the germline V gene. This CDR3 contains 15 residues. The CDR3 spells CASRRDRENTGELFF.

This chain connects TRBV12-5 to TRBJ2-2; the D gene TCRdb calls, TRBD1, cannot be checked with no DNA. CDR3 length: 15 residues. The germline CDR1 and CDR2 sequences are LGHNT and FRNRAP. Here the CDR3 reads CASGSSGRNTGELFF.

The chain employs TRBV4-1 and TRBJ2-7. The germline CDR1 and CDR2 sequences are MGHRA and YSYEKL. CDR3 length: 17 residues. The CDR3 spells CASSQVDLGFVSYEQYF.